This T cell receptor beta chain was recovered during a study of monozygotic twins with inflammatory bowel disease. Study-level points and caveats: A reduction in TCRbeta diversity (inverse Simpson) was seen in IBD patients relative to healthy co-twins.

Germline V gene data show CDR1 as SGHKS and CDR2 as YYEKEE (reference sequence). CDR3 length: 14 residues. TCRdb reanalyzed the 5' RACE reads, giving one entry per CDR3 protein sequence and no DNA. In total, the table holds around 210,000 distinct CDR3 sequences. On this clonotype: What it binds is not known.

The chain joins TRBV5-5 to TRBJ2-1. Sequencing used blood. This clonotype was obtained from a human donor with ulcerative colitis or Crohn's disease, or a healthy co-twin of an affected twin (not recorded which). CDR3: CASSFYGSYNEQFF.